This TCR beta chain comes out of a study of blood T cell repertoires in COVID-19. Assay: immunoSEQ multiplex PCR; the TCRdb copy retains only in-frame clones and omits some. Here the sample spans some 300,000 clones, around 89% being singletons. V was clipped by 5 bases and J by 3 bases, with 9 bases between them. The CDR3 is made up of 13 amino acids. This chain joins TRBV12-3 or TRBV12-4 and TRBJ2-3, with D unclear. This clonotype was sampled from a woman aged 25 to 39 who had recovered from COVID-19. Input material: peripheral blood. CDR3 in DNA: TGTGCCAGCAGTCCCGACTTGACAGATACGCAGTATTTT. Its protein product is CASSPDLTDTQYF.